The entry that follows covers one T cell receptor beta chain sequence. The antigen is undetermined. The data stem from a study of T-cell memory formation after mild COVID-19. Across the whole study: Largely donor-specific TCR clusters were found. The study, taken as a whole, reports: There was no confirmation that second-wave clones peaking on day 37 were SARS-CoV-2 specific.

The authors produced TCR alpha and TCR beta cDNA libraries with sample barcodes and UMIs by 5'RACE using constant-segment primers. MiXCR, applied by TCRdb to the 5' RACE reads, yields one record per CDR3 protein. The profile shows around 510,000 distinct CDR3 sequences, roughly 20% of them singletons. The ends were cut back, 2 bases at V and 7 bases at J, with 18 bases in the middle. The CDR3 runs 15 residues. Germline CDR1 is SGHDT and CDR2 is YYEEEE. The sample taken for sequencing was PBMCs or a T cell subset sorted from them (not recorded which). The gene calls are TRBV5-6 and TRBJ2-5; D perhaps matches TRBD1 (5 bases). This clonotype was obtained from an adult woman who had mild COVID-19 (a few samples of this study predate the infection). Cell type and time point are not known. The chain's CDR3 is CASSFRTRQYATQYF. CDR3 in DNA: TGTGCCAGCAGCTTCCGCACAAGACAGTACGCGACCCAGTACTTC.